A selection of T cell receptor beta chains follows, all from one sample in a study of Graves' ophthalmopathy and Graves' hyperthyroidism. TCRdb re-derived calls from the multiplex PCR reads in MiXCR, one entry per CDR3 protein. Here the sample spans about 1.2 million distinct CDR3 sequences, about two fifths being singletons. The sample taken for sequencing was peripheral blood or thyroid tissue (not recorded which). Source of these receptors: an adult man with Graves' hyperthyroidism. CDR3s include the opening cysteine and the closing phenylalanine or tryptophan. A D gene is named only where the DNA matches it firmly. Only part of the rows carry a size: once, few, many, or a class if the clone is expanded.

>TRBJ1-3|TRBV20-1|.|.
TGCAGTGCTAGAGCGTGGGGGCAGGTGGTATCCACCATATATTTT
CSARAWGQVVSTIYF
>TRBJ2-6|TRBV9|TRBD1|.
TGTGCCAGCAGCCCGAGTCCCGGGACAGGGGCCGGGGCCAACGTCCTGACTTTC
CASSPSPGTGAGANVLTF
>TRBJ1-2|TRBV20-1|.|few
TGCAGTGCTTACCGGGACAACTATGGCTACACCTTC
CSAYRDNYGYTF
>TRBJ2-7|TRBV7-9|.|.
TGTGCCAGCAGTACCCGCGGGGCCACCTACGAGCAGTACTTC
CASSTRGATYEQYF
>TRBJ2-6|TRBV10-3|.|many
TGTGCCATCAGTGGTGTTGCGGCCGAGTACACTGGGGCCAACGTCCTGACTTTC
CAISGVAAEYTGANVLTF
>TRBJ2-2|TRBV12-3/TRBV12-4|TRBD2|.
TGTGCCTCTCCGACTAGCGGGGAACCGAACACCGGGGAGCTGTTTTTT
CASPTSGEPNTGELFF
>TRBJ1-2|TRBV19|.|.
TGTGCCAGTAGTATAGACAGGGATGGCTACACCTTC
CASSIDRDGYTF
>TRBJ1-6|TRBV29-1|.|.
TGCAGCGTTGAGGCGGACAATTCACCCCTCCACTTT
CSVEADNSPLHF
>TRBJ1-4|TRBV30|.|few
TGTGCCTGGAGTACAAAGGGGCTCTCGGGTGAAAAACTGTTTTTT
CAWSTKGLSGEKLFF
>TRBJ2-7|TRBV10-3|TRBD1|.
TGTGCCGCAGCCGGACAGGGGGGAGACGAGCAGTACTTC
CAAAGQGGDEQYF
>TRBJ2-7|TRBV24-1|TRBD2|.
TGTGCCACCAGTCGGGCGGGAGCCTACGAGCAGTACTTC
CATSRAGAYEQYF
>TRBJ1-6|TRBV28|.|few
TGTGCCAGCAGGACAGACCCCCACTTAAATTCACCCCTCCACTTT
CASRTDPHLNSPLHF
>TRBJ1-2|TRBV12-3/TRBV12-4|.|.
TGTGCCAGCAGGCCATCTTGGGGTAGACAACTAAAGTGGTATGGCTACACCTTC
CASRPSWGRQLKWYGYTF
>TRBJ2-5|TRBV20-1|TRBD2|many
TGCAGTGCTAGGGGACTAGCGGACCAAGAGACCCAGTACTTC
CSARGLADQETQYF
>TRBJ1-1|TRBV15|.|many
TGTGCCACCAGCAGGGGTAACACTGAAGCTTTCTTT
CATSRGNTEAFF
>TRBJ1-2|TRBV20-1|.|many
TGCAGTGCTAGGGCAACTTCTAACTATGGCTACACCTTC
CSARATSNYGYTF
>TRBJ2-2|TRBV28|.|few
TGTGCCAGCAGTACATCGGGACGGCTCGGGGAGCTGTTTTTT
CASSTSGRLGELFF
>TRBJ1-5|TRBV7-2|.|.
TGTGCCAGCACCTGGGGGGAGGGCTGGCAGCCCCAGCATTTT
CASTWGEGWQPQHF
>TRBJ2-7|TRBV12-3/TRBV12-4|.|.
TGTGCCGGCAGTTCCCTGGAGAGCTCCTACGAGCAGTACTTC
CAGSSLESSYEQYF
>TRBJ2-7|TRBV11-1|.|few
TGTGCCAGCAGCACAAGTGCTTGGACGTCCTACGAGCAGTACTTC
CASSTSAWTSYEQYF
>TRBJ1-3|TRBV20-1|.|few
TGCAGTGCTAGATCTAACAGGGCCCTTCCTGGAAACACCATATATTTT
CSARSNRALPGNTIYF
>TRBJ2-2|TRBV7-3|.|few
TGTGCCAGCAGCTTAACGGCCGGAGCGGAAACCAACACCGGGGAGCTGTTTTTT
CASSLTAGAETNTGELFF
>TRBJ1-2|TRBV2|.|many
TGTGCCAGCAAGATACAAGGCTATGGCTACACCTTC
CASKIQGYGYTF
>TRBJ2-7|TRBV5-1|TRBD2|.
TGCGCCAGCAGCGACCGGACTAGCGGGGGACACCGCTACGAGCAGTACTTC
CASSDRTSGGHRYEQYF
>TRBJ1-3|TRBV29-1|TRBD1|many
TGCAGCGCTCTAACAGGGGCTGGAAACACCATATATTTT
CSALTGAGNTIYF
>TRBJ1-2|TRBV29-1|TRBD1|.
TGCAGCGTTGAAGTTAGACAGGGGGCATTAGGCTACACCTTC
CSVEVRQGALGYTF
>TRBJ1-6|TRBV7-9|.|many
TGTGCCAGCAGCCCGACGGTACATAATTCACCCCTCCACTTT
CASSPTVHNSPLHF
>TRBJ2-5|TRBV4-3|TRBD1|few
TGCGCCAGCAACCAAGATGCCGACAGGGGTGAGACCCAGTACTTC
CASNQDADRGETQYF
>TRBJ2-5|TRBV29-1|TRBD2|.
TGCAGCGCCCTACGGGGGGAGGGCCAGCCCCAGTACTTC
CSALRGEGQPQYF
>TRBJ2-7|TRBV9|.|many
TGTGCCAGCAGCGTAGAAGAGGGTTCCTACGAGCAGTACTTC
CASSVEEGSYEQYF
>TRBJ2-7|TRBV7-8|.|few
TGTGCCAGCAGCCCCTCTACGACGGTCGCCTACGAGCAGTACTTC
CASSPSTTVAYEQYF
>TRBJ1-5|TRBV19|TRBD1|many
TGTGCCAGTAGTGTAGGACAGGGGGACAATCAGCCCCAGCATTTT
CASSVGQGDNQPQHF
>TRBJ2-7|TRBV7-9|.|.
TGTGCCAGCAGCACAACAAGGGACGAGCAGTACTTC
CASSTTRDEQYF
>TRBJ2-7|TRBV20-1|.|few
TGCAGTGCCATGGATGCCGGGGGCCGAAGTTCCTACGAGCAGTACTTC
CSAMDAGGRSSYEQYF
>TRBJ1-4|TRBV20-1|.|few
TGCAGTGCTAGAGATATCCAGGGCTATGAAAAACTGTTTTTT
CSARDIQGYEKLFF
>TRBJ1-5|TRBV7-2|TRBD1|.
TGTGCCAGCAGCTGGCCCCAGGGGGTTCAGCCCCAGCATTTT
CASSWPQGVQPQHF
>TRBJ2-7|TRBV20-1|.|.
TGCAGTGCTAGAGATCAAAGGGCAGGGGCCCACGAGCAGTACTTC
CSARDQRAGAHEQYF
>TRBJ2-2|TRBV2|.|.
TGTGCCAGCACCTCGGAGGGAGCTAACACCGGGGAGCTGTTTTTT
CASTSEGANTGELFF
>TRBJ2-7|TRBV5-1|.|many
TGCGCCAGCAGCCCGAGACCCAACTATGAAGTATACGAGCAGTACTTC
CASSPRPNYEVYEQYF
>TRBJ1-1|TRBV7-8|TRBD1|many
TGTGCCAGCAGCTCGACAGGGGGAGGGAACACTGAAGCTTTCTTT
CASSSTGGGNTEAFF
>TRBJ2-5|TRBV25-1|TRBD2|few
TGTGCCAGCTCACCACAGCGGGAGCGGGTAGAGACCCAGTACTTC
CASSPQRERVETQYF
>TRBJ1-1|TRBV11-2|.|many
TGTGCCAGCAGCTTGTCGGGGCTGACCACTGAAGCTTTCTTT
CASSLSGLTTEAFF
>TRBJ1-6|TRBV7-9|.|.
TGTGCCAGCAGCTACCGGGGGGCGAGCTCCTATAATTCACCCCTCCACTTT
CASSYRGASSYNSPLHF
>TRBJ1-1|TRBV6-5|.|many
TGTGCCAGCAGTTATGCTAGAACCAACACTGAAGCTTTCTTT
CASSYARTNTEAFF
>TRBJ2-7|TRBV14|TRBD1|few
TGTGCCAGCCGCGCCGGGACAGGGGTATACGAGCAGTACTTC
CASRAGTGVYEQYF
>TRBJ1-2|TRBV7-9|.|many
TGTGCCAGCAGCTCGGACGTTGGTGCTAACTATGGCTACACCTTC
CASSSDVGANYGYTF
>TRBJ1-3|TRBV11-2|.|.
TGTGCCAGCAGCTCGCAGGGTATTGGAAACACCATATATTTT
CASSSQGIGNTIYF
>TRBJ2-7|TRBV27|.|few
TGTGCCAGCAGTTTAGGTCGGAGCATCTTACAGTTC
CASSLGRSILQF
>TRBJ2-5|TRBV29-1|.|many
TGCAGCGGGAAACTAGTAGGCGAGACCCAGTACTTC
CSGKLVGETQYF
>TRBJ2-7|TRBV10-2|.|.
TGCGCCAGCAGTGCCCGGGAAGGACTCTACGAGCAGTACTTC
CASSAREGLYEQYF
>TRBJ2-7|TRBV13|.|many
TGTGCCAGCAGCTTAGCAGGCAGCGTCTACGAGCAGTACTTC
CASSLAGSVYEQYF
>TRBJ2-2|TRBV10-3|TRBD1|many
TGTGCCATCGGAACAGGGGTCCCCGGGGAGCTGTTTTTT
CAIGTGVPGELFF
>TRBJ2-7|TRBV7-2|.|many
TGTGCCAGCAGCTTTTATGAGTCTTCCTACGACGAGCAGTACTTC
CASSFYESSYDEQYF
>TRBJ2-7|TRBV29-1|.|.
TGCAGCGTCAAGACAGAGCACTACGAGCAGTACTTC
CSVKTEHYEQYF
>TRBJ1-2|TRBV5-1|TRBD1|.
TGCGCCAGCAGCTTATCCCCTTCGGGACAGGAAAGTGGAATGGGCTACACCTTC
CASSLSPSGQESGMGYTF
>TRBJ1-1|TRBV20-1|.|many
TGCAGTGCTAGTGGGCACCGTGAAGCTTTCTTT
CSASGHREAFF
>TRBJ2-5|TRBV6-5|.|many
TGTGCCAGCAGTTACTCGTCAGGGTTTGAGACCCAGTACTTC
CASSYSSGFETQYF
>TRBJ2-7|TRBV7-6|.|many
TGTGCCAGCAGCTTAGTTTGGGACGAGCAGTACTTC
CASSLVWDEQYF
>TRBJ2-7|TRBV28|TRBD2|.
TGTGCCAGCAGTTTTTTACTAGCGGGAGGACGCGAGCAGTACTTC
CASSFLLAGGREQYF
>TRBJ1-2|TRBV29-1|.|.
TGCAGCGTTGAAGGGGGCCGAGGCGGCTACACCTTC
CSVEGGRGGYTF